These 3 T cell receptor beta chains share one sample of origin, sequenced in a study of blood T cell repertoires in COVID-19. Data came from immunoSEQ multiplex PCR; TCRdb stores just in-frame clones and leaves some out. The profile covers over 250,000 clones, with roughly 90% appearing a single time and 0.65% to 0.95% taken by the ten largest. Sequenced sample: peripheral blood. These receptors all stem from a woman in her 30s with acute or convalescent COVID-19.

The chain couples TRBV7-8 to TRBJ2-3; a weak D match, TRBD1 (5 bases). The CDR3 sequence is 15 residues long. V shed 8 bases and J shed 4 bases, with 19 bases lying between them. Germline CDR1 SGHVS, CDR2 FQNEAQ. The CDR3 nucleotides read TGTGCCAGCGGACCGCAGGGTGTCGGCGCAGATACGCAGTATTTT. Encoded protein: CASGPQGVGADTQYF.

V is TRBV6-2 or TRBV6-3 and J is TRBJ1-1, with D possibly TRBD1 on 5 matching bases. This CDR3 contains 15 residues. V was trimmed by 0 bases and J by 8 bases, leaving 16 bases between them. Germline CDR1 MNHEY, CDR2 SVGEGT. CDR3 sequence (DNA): TGTGCCAGCAGTTACTCGAGTGGACAACAACCCGAAGCTTTCTTT. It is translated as CASSYSSGQQPEAFF.

The CDR3 bases are TGTGCCAGCAGCTCCGGTGGACAGGAGGCCTTACGCGGGGAGCTGTTTTTT. Protein product: CASSSGGQEALRGELFF. V usage is TRBV7-9 and J usage is TRBJ2-2; 7 bases match TRBD1. The CDR3 totals 17 residues. The V gene's germline CDR1 is SEHNR and CDR2 FQNEAQ (reference sequence). V was pared by 4 bases and J by 7 bases, with 15 bases of the junction left unmatched. Using reference TRBV7-9 and TRBJ2-2 for the parts outside the CDR3, the full variable domain is DTGVSQNPRHKITKRGQNVTFRCDPISEHNRLYWYRQTLGQGPEFLTYFQNEAQLEKSRLLSDRFSAERPKGSFSTLEIQRTEQGDSAMYLCASSSGGQEALRGELFFGEGSRLTVL.